This T cell receptor beta chain was obtained from a study of CD8+CD57+ T cells in acquired aplastic anemia. The overall study: Sorting CD4+ and CD8+ cells gave DNA averaging around 3 ug. In CD4+ cells, healthy donors produced an average of around 11 million reads. Study observations and caveats: Researchers report that some 31 CD8+ CDR3 sequences appeared in both patients and controls.

Profiling of TCR beta VDJ combinations and CDR3 sequences used genomic DNA as template. TCRdb processed the reads anew with MiXCR; each CDR3 protein has one entry. The sample lists some 190,000 distinct CDR3 sequences, about 53% occurring once. Note on this clonotype: Its antigen is still unknown.

The receptor was isolated from a human donor in good health, serving as a control. The sequenced material came from sorted CD4+, CD8+, or CD8+CD57+ T cells (not recorded which) from PBMCs.

CDR3 in DNA: TGTGCCACCAGTGAAGACGAGACCCAGTACTTC. Residues: CATSEDETQYF. The chain carries TRBV24-1 and TRBJ2-5; D remains unclear. Looked up from germline, CDR1 is KGHDR and CDR2 is SFDVKD. This CDR3 has 11 amino acids. The ends were cut back, 4 bases at V and 5 bases at J, with 4 bases in the middle.